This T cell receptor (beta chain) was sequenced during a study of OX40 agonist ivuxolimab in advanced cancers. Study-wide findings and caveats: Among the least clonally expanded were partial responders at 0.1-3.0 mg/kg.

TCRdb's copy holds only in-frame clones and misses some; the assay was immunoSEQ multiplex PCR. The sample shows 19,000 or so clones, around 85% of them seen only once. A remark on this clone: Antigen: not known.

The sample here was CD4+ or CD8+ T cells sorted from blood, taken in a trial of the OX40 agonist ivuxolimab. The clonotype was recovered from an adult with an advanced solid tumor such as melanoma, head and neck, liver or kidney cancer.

The CDR3 nucleotides read TGTGCCAGCAGCTCCAGGACAGGGGTGGAGCCCCAGCATTTT. This translates into CASSSRTGVEPQHF. The genes are TRBV7-6 and TRBJ1-5; 9 nucleotides agree with TRBD1. V lost 4 bases and J lost 8; bases outside the gene matches: 6. The germline V gene has CDR1 SGHVS and CDR2 FNYEAQ. The CDR3 is 14 residues long.